What follows are 7 T cell receptor beta chains derived from one specimen sequenced in a study of T cells in localized non-small cell lung cancer (dated by TCRdb to the early 2020s). The library was built by means of the immunoSEQ multiplex PCR assay. TCRdb holds this immuneACCESS table with in-frame rearrangements only. Some clones are missing; in checked studies, unresolved V genes explain under half, and the rest has no known cause. Across this sample there are 20,000 to 30,000 clones, with 65% to 85% seen only once. The ten largest account for roughly 5% of the sample. The material was PBMCs, obtained before any cancer treatment. The source of these receptors is a man aged 35 to 69 with stage II lung adenocarcinoma.

CDR3 DNA sequence: TGTGCCAGCAGCTTAGAGTACAGCAATTCACCCCTCCACTTT. This gives the protein CASSLEYSNSPLHF. This chain connects TRBV11-2 to TRBJ1-6; D unresolved. Looked up from germline, CDR1 is SGHAT and CDR2 is FQNNGV. This CDR3 region has 14 residues. With 0 bases removed from V and 7 bases from J, the gap between germline ends came to 7 bases.

The count of this clone is one. This chain links TRBV18 with TRBJ1-3, with unresolved D. There are 16 residues in the CDR3. The germline V and J ends were trimmed by 0 bases and 1 base, with 10 bases remaining between them. Germline V gene lookup returns CDR1 KGHSH and CDR2 LQKENI. The CDR3 sequence is CASSPPRLDSGNTIYF. The CDR3 nucleotides read TGTGCCAGCTCACCACCCCGACTTGATTCTGGAAACACCATATATTTT.

The rearrangement joins TRBV7-9 to TRBJ1-1; TRBD1 matches at 10 bases. The V gene end was trimmed by 4 bases and the J gene end by 1 base; junction bases not matched to a gene: 0. Germline-derived CDR1 and CDR2 are SEHNR and FQNEAQ (reference sequence). CDR3 length: 14 residues. This CDR3 reads CASSWTGGNTEAFF. The DNA for the CDR3 is TGTGCCAGCAGCTGGACAGGGGGGAACACTGAAGCTTTCTTT.

The genes are TRBV12-5 and TRBJ2-3, with 12 positions matching TRBD2. V was pared by 5 bases and J by 5 bases, with 11 bases of the junction left unmatched. The length of the CDR3 is 17 residues. Germline loops: CDR1 LGHNT, CDR2 FRNRAP. Written as DNA, the CDR3 is TGTGCTAGTGGTCCCCCGACTAGCGGGGGACAAGGAGATACGCAGTATTTT. Encoded protein: CASGPPTSGGQGDTQYF.

This clone has only one observation. The genes are TRBV7-2 and TRBJ2-1; D is undetermined. This CDR3 contains 12 residues. V was trimmed by 3 bases and J by 7 bases, leaving 7 bases between them. CDR1 is SGHTA, CDR2 FQGNSA, per germline. The CDR3 protein is CASSFTYNEQFF. The CDR3 region has the DNA TGTGCCAGCAGCTTTACGTATAATGAGCAGTTCTTC.

J is TRBJ1-4 and V is TRBV9, with D uncertain. With 2 bases removed from V and 3 bases from J, the gap between germline ends came to 11 bases. This CDR3 has 15 residues. Germline V gene sequence: CDR1 SGDLS, CDR2 YYNGEE. The CDR3: CASSVEGRPNEKLFF. The CDR3 DNA sequence: TGTGCCAGCAGCGTCGAAGGACGGCCTAATGAAAAACTGTTTTTT.

This chain joins TRBV27 and TRBJ2-3; D uncertain. Germline values: CDR1 MNHEY, CDR2 SMNVEV (reference sequence). The V gene lost 2 bases and the J gene lost 2 bases, with 8 bases spanning the gap. The length of the CDR3 is 14 residues. The CDR3 region is CASSLDGFTDTQYF. The CDR3 nucleotides read TGTGCCAGCAGTTTAGACGGCTTCACAGATACGCAGTATTTT.